The present T cell receptor (beta chain) was sequenced within a study of T cell responses to AZD1222 COVID-19 vaccine. Overall study: Some second doses came at about 4 weeks and others at about 12 weeks; these were pooled.

Method: immunoSEQ multiplex PCR; TCRdb's copy keeps in-frame clones and lacks some. The table has over 100,000 clones, approximately 90% seen once. This clone was counted a single time. The receptor's source is an adult in good health. The sequences come from peripheral blood, collected on day 0 of AZD1222 vaccination.

DNA for the CDR3: TGTGCCAGCTCACCACGGCAGGGAGGTGACGAAGCTTTCTTT. Amino acids: CASSPRQGGDEAFF. This chain links TRBV18 with TRBJ1-1; perhaps TRBD1 as D (5 bases). Germline CDR1 reads KGHSH; CDR2 reads LQKENI. V was shortened by 1 base and J by 8 bases, with 14 bases between the two germline ends. The CDR3 totals 14 residues.